This T cell receptor beta chain was obtained from a study of T-cell memory formation after mild COVID-19. The V end lost 0 bases, the J end lost 3 bases, and 10 bases lay between the germline ends. Per the germline V gene, CDR1 is SGDLS and CDR2 is YYNGEE. The CDR3 spans 15 residues. Each CDR3 protein is one row after TCRdb ran MiXCR on the 5' RACE reads. The top ten clones hold about 39% of a sample with fewer than 110,000 distinct CDR3 sequences, approximately 15% of them seen once. The V gene is TRBV9, the J gene TRBJ2-1; D remains unclear. Sequenced input: PBMCs or a T cell subset sorted from them (not recorded which). The receptor's source is a man aged 18 to 29 who had mild COVID-19 (a few samples of this study predate the infection). Cell type and time point are not known. The CDR3 region is CASSVDDFRYNEQFF. The CDR3, as DNA: TGTGCCAGCAGCGTAGACGACTTCCGCTACAATGAGCAGTTCTTC.